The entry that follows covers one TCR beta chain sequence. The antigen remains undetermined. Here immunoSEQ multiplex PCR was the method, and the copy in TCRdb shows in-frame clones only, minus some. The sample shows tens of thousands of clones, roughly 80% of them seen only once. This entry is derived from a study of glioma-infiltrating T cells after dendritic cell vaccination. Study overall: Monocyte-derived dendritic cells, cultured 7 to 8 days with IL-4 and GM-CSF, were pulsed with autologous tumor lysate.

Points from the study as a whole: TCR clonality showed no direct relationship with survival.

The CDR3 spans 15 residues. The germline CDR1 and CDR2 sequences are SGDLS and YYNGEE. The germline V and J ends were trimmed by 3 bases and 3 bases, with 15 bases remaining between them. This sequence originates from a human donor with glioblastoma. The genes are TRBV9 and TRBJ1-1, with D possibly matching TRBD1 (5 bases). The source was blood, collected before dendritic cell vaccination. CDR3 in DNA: TGTGCCAGCAGCGGACCCTCCGGGGGATACACTGAAGCTTTCTTT. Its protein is CASSGPSGGYTEAFF.